The next 8 T cell receptor beta chains were all read from a single sample in a study of T cells after yellow fever vaccination. TCRdb fed the 5' RACE reads into MiXCR, producing one record per CDR3 protein. The table has fewer than 350,000 distinct CDR3 sequences, approximately 4% seen once. Sequencing used PBMCs, obtained 15 days after the yellow fever booster vaccination. These receptors all come from a young man who received the YFV17D yellow fever vaccine.

Ten or more counts support this clonotype. This chain joins TRBV10-2 and TRBJ2-5; D gene unclear. The CDR3 extends over 13 amino acids. Germline V gives CDR1 WSHSY, CDR2 SAAADI. Trimming left V 6 bases short and J 7 bases short, with 15 bases between. This CDR3 reads CASSPGVPATQYF. The CDR3 DNA reads as TGCGCCAGCAGCCCTGGCGTCCCTGCGACCCAGTACTTC.

This clonotype has at least ten counts. The V call is TRBV3-1, the J call TRBJ2-1, with 14 bases fitting TRBD2. The CDR3 consists of 17 residues. Looked up from germline, CDR1 is LGHDT and CDR2 is YNNKEL (reference sequence). V lost 4 bases and J lost 7; bases outside the gene matches: 9. The CDR3 region is CASSPRLAGGPLNEQFF. The CDR3, as DNA: TGTGCCAGCAGCCCACGACTAGCGGGGGGGCCTCTGAATGAGCAGTTCTTC.

This clonotype occurred many times. This chain connects TRBV7-2 to TRBJ1-1; D is uncertain. The CDR3 totals 14 residues. Trimming pared 5 bases from V and 2 bases from J, leaving 12 bases between. The germline V gene encodes CDR1 SGHTA and CDR2 FQGNSA. The CDR3 spells CASSPSEYNTEAFF. In DNA, the CDR3 is TGTGCCAGCAGCCCATCGGAGTATAACACTGAAGCTTTCTTT.

This clonotype was seen repeatedly, ten times or more. J is TRBJ1-1 and V is TRBV9, with 8 bases lining up with TRBD1. This CDR3 spans 15 amino acids. Germline V gene data show CDR1 as SGDLS and CDR2 as YYNGEE. Losses at the gene ends were 4 bases for V and 0 bases for J; bases not matched to a gene: 5. The DNA for the CDR3 is TGTGCCAGCAGCACCCGGGACAGGCTGAACACTGAAGCTTTCTTT. As protein: CASSTRDRLNTEAFF.

This sequence joins TRBV12-3 or TRBV12-4 and TRBJ1-3; TRBD1 aligns across 7 bases. J was trimmed by 2 bases and V by 6 bases; bases with no gene match: 7. CDR3 size: 15 residues. CDR3 in amino acids: CASRWDSLTGNTIYF. CDR3 DNA: TGTGCCAGCAGGTGGGACAGCCTTACTGGAAACACCATATATTTT.

V and J are TRBV4-3 and TRBJ2-5; D is unclear. Per the germline V gene, CDR1 is LGHNA and CDR2 is YSLEER. V lost 3 bases and J lost 7, with 15 bases in between. The CDR3 consists of 14 residues. The CDR3 sequence: CASSHATDSGTQYF. In nucleotides, the CDR3 is TGCGCCAGCAGCCATGCCACGGATTCCGGGACCCAGTACTTC.

In this sample, this clonotype turned up a few times. The chain links TRBV4-1 to TRBJ1-6; possibly TRBD1 for D (5 bases). This CDR3 is 23 amino acids long. From germline, CDR1 is MGHRA and CDR2 YSYEKL. V lost 2 bases and J 1 base, leaving 30 bases between the germline ends. CDR3 residues: CASSQYPGVNMVGLESYNSPLHF. The DNA of the CDR3 is TGCGCCAGCAGCCAATACCCGGGGGTTAATATGGTGGGTTTGGAGTCCTATAATTCACCCCTCCACTTT.

This chain joins TRBV6-2 or TRBV6-3 and TRBJ1-1, with a tentative D call TRBD1 (5 bases). The CDR3 runs to 16 residues. The germline CDR1 and CDR2 sequences are MNHEY and SVGEGT. Trimming cost V 0 bases and J 2 bases, with 13 bases left between them. The CDR3 loop reads CASSYSRGGLNTEAFF. In DNA, the CDR3 is TGTGCCAGCAGTTACTCGAGGGGAGGGTTAAACACTGAAGCTTTCTTT.